This TCR beta chain was documented in a study of blood T cell repertoires in COVID-19. Study-wide context: Samples of COVID-19 (acute and convalescent) were obtained from the United States, Italy and Spain. Sample material is recorded as cDNA or gDNA derived from T cells, B-cell-depleted T cells, or PBMCs.

Seattle researchers signed up patients amid active infection and tracked them longitudinally. Original analysis: Reference gene primer amplification gave estimated nucleated cell counts. Profiling relied on immunoSEQ multiplex PCR, and the TCRdb table lists in-frame clones only, not all of them. For V, J and clone size, that table is used; D and trimming come from the DNA. The sample has about 150,000 clones; 70% to 90% are singletons. The CDR3 spans 14 residues. The V and J ends lost 2 bases and 3 bases respectively, with 7 bases between them. The germline V gene has CDR1 MNHEY and CDR2 SVGAGI. This clonotype originated in a woman in her sixties or seventies with COVID-19, enrolled during active disease. The chain recombines TRBV6-5 with TRBJ1-4; D ambiguous. Sequencing input: peripheral blood. The chain's CDR3 is CASSYAGANEKLFF. The CDR3 DNA sequence: TGTGCCAGCAGTTACGCGGGTGCTAATGAAAAACTGTTTTTT.